Reported below is one T cell receptor (beta chain). CDR3 size: 13 residues. Germline loops: CDR1 LGHNT, CDR2 FRNRAP. Trimming removed 0 bases at V and 8 bases at J, with 10 bases between. This specimen belongs to a study of T cell changes during pregnancy in multiple sclerosis. Method: immunoSEQ multiplex PCR; TCRdb's copy keeps in-frame clones and lacks some. The sample contains around 60,000 clones, roughly nine tenths of which appear only once. This clonotype originated in a female donor in good health, enrolled as a control in a pregnancy study. This sequence joins TRBV12-5 and TRBJ1-2; the D is unclear. The sequencing used CD4+ T cells from peripheral blood mononuclear cells, collected after pregnancy. The CDR3 spells CASGLVPRAGYTF. The CDR3 DNA reads TGTGCTAGTGGTTTGGTACCACGAGCAGGCTACACCTTC.